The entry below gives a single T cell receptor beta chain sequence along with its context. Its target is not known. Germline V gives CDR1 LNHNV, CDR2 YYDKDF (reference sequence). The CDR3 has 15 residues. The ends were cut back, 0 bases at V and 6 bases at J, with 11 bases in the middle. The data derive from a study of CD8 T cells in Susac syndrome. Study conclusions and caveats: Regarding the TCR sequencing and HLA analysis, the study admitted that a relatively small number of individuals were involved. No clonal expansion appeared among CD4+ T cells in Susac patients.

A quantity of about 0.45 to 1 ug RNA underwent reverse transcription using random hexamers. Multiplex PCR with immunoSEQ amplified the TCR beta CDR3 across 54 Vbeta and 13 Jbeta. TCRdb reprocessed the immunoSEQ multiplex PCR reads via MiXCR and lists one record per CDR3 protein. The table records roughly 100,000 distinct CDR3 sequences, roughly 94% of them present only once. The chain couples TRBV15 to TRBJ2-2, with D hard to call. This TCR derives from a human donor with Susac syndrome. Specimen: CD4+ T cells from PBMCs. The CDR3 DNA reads TGTGCCACCAGCAGAGATAGGGCCGGTCCCGGGGAGCTGTTTTTT. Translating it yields CATSRDRAGPGELFF.